This T cell receptor beta chain emerged from a study of cytomegalovirus exposure and HLA in healthy donors. Both 60 Vbeta primers and 13 Jbeta primers went into the PCR. Repertoires were generated with immunoSEQ multiplex PCR, while TCRdb's copy carries only in-frame clones and drops some. The data hold 30,000 to 45,000 clones, with more than 80% observed a single time. As to this clone: The antigen is unknown.

Germline V gives CDR1 MNHEY, CDR2 SVGAGI. The CDR3 is 14 residues long. Trimming took off 6 bases at V and 2 bases at J, with 10 bases between the two ends. Study conclusions and caveats: Reportedly, diagnosis of cytomegalovirus status by the classifier showed high specificity and sensitivity. The study had only CMV serostatus as immune exposure information. Listed as cytomegalovirus-associated were around 160 TCR beta chains.

The chain links TRBV6-5 to TRBJ2-2, with TRBD2 as a possible D gene (6 bases). Sequenced material: PBMCs. The source is a woman between 40 and 55 years old in good health and CMV-seropositive. The CDR3 loop is CASRPTSNTGELFF. The CDR3, as DNA: TGTGCCAGCAGACCCACTAGCAACACCGGGGAGCTGTTTTTT.